This TCR beta chain was obtained from a study of blood T cell repertoires in COVID-19. Germline assignment: CDR1 SGHDN and CDR2 FVKESK. V dropped 0 bases and J dropped 8; count of bases not matched to a gene: 8. The CDR3 has 16 amino acids. TCRdb's copy holds only in-frame clones and misses some; the assay was immunoSEQ multiplex PCR. The sample has over 110,000 clones, 80% to 90% seen once. This clone was seen just once. The source material was PBMCs or T cells enriched from blood (not recorded which). V and J are TRBV14 and TRBJ2-1, with TRBD2 identical over 9 bases. The TCR sequence derives from a man aged 55 to 70 who had recovered from COVID-19. The CDR3 sequence is CASSQERSGRRHEQFF. The CDR3 coding sequence is TGTGCCAGCAGCCAAGAACGTAGCGGGAGACGGCATGAGCAGTTCTTC.